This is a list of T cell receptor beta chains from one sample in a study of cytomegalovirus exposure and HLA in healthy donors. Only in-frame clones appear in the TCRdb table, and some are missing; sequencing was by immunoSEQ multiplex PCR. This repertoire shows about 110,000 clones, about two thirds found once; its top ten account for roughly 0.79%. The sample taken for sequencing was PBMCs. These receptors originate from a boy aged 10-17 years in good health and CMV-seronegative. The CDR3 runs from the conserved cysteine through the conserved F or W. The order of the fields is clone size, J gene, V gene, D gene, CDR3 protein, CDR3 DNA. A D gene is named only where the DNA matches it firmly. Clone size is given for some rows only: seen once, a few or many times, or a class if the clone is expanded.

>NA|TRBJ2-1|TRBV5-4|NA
CASSFINNEQFF
TGTGCCAGCAGCTTCATCAACAATGAGCAGTTCTTC
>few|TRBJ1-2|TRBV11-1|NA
CASRDIDSNLNYGYTF
TGTGCCAGCAGAGATATCGACAGTAACCTGAACTATGGCTACACCTTC
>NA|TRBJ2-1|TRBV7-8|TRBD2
CASSQRSGVNNEQFF
TGTGCCAGCAGCCAACGCAGCGGGGTAAACAATGAGCAGTTCTTC
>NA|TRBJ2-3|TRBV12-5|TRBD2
CASGRSGGQGTQYF
TGTGCTAGTGGCCGGAGCGGGGGCCAAGGGACGCAGTATTTT
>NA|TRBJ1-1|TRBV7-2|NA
CASSLRNKGGTEAFF
TGTGCCAGCAGCTTACGCAACAAGGGAGGCACTGAAGCTTTCTTT
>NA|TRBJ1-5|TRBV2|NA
CASSDYKISAQHF
TGTGCCAGCAGTGATTATAAAATCAGCGCCCAGCATTTT
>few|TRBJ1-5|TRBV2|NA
CASSERAGDQPQHF
TGTGCCAGCAGTGAAAGGGCGGGGGATCAGCCCCAGCATTTT
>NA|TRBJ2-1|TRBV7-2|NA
CASSLRAGYNEQFF
TGTGCCAGCAGTCTACGGGCGGGATACAATGAGCAGTTCTTC
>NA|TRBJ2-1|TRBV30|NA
CAWNRQVHYNEQFF
TGTGCCTGGAACCGACAGGTCCATTACAATGAGCAGTTCTTC
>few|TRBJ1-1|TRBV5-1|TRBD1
CASSLGTGTTEAFF
TGCGCCAGCAGCTTGGGGACAGGGACCACTGAAGCTTTCTTT
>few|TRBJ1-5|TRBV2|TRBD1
CASSDRGTGAQPQHF
TGTGCCAGCAGTGATAGGGGGACAGGGGCTCAGCCCCAGCATTTT
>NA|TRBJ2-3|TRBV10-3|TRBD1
CAISETGGRRRTDTQYF
TGTGCCATCAGTGAAACAGGGGGTCGGCGACGCACAGATACGCAGTATTTT
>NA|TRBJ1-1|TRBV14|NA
CASSLIGLQDTEAFF
TGTGCCAGCAGCCTTATAGGATTACAGGACACTGAAGCTTTCTTT
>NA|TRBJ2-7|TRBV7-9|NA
CASSFESSYEQYF
TGTGCCAGCAGCTTCGAGTCTTCCTACGAGCAGTACTTC
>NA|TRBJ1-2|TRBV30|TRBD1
CAWRDRGKAYGYTF
TGTGCCTGGAGGGACAGGGGGAAGGCCTATGGCTACACCTTC
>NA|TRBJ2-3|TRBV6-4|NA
CASSDSGESGTQYF
TGTGCCAGCAGTGACTCCGGGGAATCGGGTACGCAGTATTTT
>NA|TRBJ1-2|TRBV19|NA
CASSARTGPMDGYTF
TGTGCCAGTAGTGCGCGGACTGGTCCTATGGATGGCTACACCTTC
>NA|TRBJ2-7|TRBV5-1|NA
CASSFLTLADEQYF
TGCGCCAGCAGCTTCCTTACACTAGCTGACGAGCAGTACTTC
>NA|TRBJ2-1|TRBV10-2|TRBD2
CASMGLAGGSSYNEQFF
TGCGCCAGCATGGGACTAGCGGGAGGGAGCTCCTACAATGAGCAGTTCTTC
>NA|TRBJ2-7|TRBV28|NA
CASSSPTFSSAHEQYF
TGTGCCAGCAGTTCTCCAACCTTTTCTAGCGCCCACGAGCAGTACTTC
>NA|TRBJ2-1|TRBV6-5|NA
CASRWSGDSNEQFF
TGTGCCAGCAGGTGGTCGGGAGACAGCAATGAGCAGTTCTTC
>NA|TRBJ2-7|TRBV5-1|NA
CASSDTGNEQYF
TGCGCCAGCAGTGATACAGGAAACGAGCAGTACTTC
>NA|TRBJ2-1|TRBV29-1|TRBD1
CSSGQGNYNEQFF
TGCAGCTCTGGACAGGGGAACTACAATGAGCAGTTCTTC
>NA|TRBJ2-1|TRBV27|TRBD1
CASRKYGQAYNEQFF
TGTGCCAGCAGAAAGTACGGACAGGCCTACAATGAGCAGTTCTTC
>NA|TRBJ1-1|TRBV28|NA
CASSSLTYRNTEAFF
TGTGCCAGCAGTTCGTTGACCTACAGGAACACTGAAGCTTTCTTT
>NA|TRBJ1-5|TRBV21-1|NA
CASSSIRGWTPVGNQPQHF
TGTGCCAGCAGCAGTATAAGGGGCTGGACGCCCGTGGGCAATCAGCCCCAGCATTTT
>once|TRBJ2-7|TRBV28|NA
CASSQTTGLYEQYF
TGTGCCAGCAGTCAGACTACGGGACTCTACGAGCAGTACTTC
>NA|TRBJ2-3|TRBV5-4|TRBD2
CASTSRGAGGQSTDTQYF
TGTGCCAGCACCTCCCGGGGGGCGGGGGGCCAAAGCACAGATACGCAGTATTTT